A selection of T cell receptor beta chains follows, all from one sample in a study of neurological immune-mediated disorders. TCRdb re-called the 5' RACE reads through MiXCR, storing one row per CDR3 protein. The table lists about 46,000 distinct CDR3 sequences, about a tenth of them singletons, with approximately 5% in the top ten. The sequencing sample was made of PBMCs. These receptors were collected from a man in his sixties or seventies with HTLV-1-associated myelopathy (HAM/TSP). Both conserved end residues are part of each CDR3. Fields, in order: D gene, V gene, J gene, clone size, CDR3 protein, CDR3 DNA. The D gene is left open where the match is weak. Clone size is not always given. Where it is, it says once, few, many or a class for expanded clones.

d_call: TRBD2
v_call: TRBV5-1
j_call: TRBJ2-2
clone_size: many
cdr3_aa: CASSLLASGSRSTGELFF
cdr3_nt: TGCGCCAGCAGCTTGCTGGCTAGCGGGAGTCGAAGTACCGGGGAGCTGTTTTTT

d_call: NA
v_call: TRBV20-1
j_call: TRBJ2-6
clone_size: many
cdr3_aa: CSARPGAGGANVLTF
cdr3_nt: TGCAGTGCTAGGCCAGGGGCAGGTGGGGCCAACGTCCTGACTTTC

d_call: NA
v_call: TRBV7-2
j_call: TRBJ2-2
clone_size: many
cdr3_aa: CASSLDSVAGELFF
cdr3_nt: TGTGCCAGCAGCTTAGATAGCGTGGCCGGGGAGCTGTTTTTT

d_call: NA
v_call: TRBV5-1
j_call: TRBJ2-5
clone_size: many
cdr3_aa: CASSFGGNQQETQYF
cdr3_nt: TGCGCCAGCAGCTTTGGAGGGAATCAGCAAGAGACCCAGTACTTC

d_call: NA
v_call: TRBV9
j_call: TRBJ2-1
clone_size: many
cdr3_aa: CASSPQGVGQFF
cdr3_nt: TGTGCCAGCAGCCCCCAAGGGGTAGGGCAGTTCTTC

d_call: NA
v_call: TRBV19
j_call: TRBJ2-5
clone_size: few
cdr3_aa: CASSIISGETQYF
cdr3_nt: TGTGCCAGTAGTATCATTAGTGGTGAGACCCAGTACTTC

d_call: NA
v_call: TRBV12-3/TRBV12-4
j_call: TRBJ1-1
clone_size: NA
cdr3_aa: CASSPQGSGAFF
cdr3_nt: TGTGCCAGCAGTCCTCAGGGGAGCGGAGCTTTCTTT

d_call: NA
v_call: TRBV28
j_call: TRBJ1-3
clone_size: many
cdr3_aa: CASSFRGTIYF
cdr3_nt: TGTGCCAGCAGTTTCCGGGGCACCATATATTTT

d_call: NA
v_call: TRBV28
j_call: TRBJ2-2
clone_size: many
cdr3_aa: CASSLWRVGNAGELFF
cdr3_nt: TGTGCCAGCAGTTTATGGCGGGTGGGGAACGCCGGGGAGCTGTTTTTT

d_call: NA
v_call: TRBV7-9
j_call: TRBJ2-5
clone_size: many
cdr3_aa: CASSWFRHTTSKTQYF
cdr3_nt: TGTGCCAGCAGCTGGTTTCGGCACACCACAAGTAAGACCCAGTACTTC

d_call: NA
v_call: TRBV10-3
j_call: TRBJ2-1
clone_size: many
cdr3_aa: CAISARDSTTGYNEQFF
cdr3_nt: TGTGCCATCAGCGCGAGGGACTCCACAACCGGATACAATGAGCAGTTCTTC

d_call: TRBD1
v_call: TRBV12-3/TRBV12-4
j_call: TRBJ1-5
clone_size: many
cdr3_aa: CASRQGGSSNQPQHF
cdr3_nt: TGTGCCAGCAGACAGGGGGGTTCTAGCAATCAGCCCCAGCATTTT

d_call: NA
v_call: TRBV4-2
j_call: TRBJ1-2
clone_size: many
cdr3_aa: CASSPEDQPYGYTF
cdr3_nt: TGTGCCAGCAGCCCTGAGGACCAGCCCTATGGCTACACCTTC

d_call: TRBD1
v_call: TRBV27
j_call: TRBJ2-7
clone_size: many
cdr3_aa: CASSARQGDVYEQYF
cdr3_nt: TGTGCCAGCAGTGCCCGACAGGGAGATGTTTACGAGCAGTACTTC

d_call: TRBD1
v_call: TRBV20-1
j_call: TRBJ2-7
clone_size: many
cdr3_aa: CSGRRQGVSYEQYF
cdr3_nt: TGCAGTGGCAGGAGACAGGGGGTTTCCTACGAGCAGTACTTC

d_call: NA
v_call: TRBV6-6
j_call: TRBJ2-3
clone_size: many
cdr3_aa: CASSYGPDTQYF
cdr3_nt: TGTGCCAGCAGTTACGGGCCAGATACGCAGTATTTT

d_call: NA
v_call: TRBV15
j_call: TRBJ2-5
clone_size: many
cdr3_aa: CATSRETGYQETQYF
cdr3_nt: TGTGCCACCAGCAGAGAGACAGGTTACCAAGAGACCCAGTACTTC

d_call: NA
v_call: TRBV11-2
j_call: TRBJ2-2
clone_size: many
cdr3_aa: CASSFLSESTGELFF
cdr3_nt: TGTGCCAGCAGCTTTCTGTCCGAGAGCACCGGGGAGCTGTTTTTT

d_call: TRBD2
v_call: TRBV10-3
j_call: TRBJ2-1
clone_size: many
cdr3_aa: CAISLTSGAYNEQFF
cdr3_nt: TGTGCCATCAGCCTGACTAGCGGGGCCTACAATGAGCAGTTCTTC

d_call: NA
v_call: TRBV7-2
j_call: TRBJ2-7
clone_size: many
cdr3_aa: CASSYMRGTYEQYF
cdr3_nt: TGTGCCAGCAGCTACATGAGGGGCACCTACGAGCAGTACTTC

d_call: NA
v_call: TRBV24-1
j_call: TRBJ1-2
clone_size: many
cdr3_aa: CATSGSTKDTGINYGYTF
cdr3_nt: TGTGCCACCAGCGGTTCCACCAAAGATACAGGGATAAACTATGGCTACACCTTC

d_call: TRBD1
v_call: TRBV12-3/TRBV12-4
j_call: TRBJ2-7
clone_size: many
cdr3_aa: CASSYTGQADEQYF
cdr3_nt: TGTGCCAGCAGTTACACGGGACAGGCGGACGAGCAGTACTTC

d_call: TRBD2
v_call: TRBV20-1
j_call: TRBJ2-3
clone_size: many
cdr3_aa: CSARTSGSSGDTQYF
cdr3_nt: TGCAGTGCTAGAACTAGCGGGAGCTCTGGGGATACGCAGTATTTT

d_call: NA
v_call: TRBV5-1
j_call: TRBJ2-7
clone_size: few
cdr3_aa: CASSLQRSGAYEQYF
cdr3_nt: TGCGCCAGCAGCTTGCAACGGAGCGGAGCCTACGAGCAGTACTTC

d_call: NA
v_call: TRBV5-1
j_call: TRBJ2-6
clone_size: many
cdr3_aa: CASSLGGAGANVLTF
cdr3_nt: TGCGCCAGCAGCTTGGGGGGCGCTGGGGCCAACGTCCTGACTTTC

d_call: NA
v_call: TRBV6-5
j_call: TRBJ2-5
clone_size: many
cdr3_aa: CASSYPSGSRVF
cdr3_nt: TGTGCCAGCAGTTACCCCAGCGGTTCGAGGGTCTTC

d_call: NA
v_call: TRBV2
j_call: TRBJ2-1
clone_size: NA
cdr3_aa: CASSIGYNEQFF
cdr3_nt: TGTGCCAGCAGTATAGGCTACAATGAGCAGTTCTTC

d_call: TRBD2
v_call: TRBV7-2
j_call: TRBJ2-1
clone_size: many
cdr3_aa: CASSFGLAAEGNEQFF
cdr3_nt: TGTGCCAGCAGCTTTGGACTAGCGGCCGAAGGGAATGAGCAGTTCTTC

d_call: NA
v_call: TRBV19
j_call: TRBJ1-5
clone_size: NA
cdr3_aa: CASSTGSNQPQHF
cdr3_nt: TGTGCCAGTTCAACAGGTAGCAATCAGCCCCAGCATTTT

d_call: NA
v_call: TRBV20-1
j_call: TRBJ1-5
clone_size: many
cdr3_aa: CSAGQGQRQPQHF
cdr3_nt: TGCAGTGCGGGCCAGGGTCAACGTCAGCCCCAGCATTTT

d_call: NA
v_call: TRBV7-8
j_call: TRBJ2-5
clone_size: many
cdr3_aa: CASSLAPIETQYF
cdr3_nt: TGTGCCAGCAGCTTAGCGCCTATAGAGACCCAGTACTTC

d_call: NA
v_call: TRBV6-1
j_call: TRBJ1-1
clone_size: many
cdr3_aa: CASSSIGITEAFF
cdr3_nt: TGTGCCAGCAGTTCAATCGGTATCACTGAAGCTTTCTTT

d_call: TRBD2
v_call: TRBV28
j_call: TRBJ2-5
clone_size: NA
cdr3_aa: CASRSSGTNQETQYF
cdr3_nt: TGTGCCAGCAGATCAAGCGGGACTAACCAAGAGACCCAGTACTTC

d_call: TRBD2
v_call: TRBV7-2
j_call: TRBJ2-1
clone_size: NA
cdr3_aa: CASSSQPGLASEQFF
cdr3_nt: TGTGCCAGCAGCTCACAACCGGGACTAGCGAGTGAGCAGTTCTTC

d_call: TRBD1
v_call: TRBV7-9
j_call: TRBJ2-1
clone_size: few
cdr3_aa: CASKYPGTGGYDEQFF
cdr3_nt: TGTGCCAGCAAGTACCCGGGAACAGGGGGATATGATGAGCAGTTCTTC

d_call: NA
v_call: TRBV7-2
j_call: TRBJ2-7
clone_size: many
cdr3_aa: CASREGLSEQYF
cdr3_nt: TGTGCCAGCAGGGAGGGACTTTCCGAGCAGTACTTC

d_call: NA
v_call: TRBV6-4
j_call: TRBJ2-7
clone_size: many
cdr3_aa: CASRREQYF
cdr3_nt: TGTGCCAGCAGGAGGGAGCAGTACTTC

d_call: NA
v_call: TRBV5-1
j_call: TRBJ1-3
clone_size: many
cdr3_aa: CASSLDGTVGNTIYF
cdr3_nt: TGCGCCAGCAGCCTAGATGGGACTGTGGGAAACACCATATATTTT

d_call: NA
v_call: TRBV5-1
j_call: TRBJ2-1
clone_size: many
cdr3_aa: CASSAGGGPYNEQFF
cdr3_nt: TGCGCCAGCAGCGCCGGAGGAGGGCCATACAATGAGCAGTTCTTC

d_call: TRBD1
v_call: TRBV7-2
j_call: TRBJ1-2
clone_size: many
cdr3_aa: CASSPDRSGYGYTF
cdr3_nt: TGTGCCAGCAGCCCGGACAGGTCAGGCTATGGCTACACCTTC